This record concerns one TCR beta chain sequence. The table came from immunoSEQ multiplex PCR; TCRdb's copy has only in-frame clones and leaves some out. The top ten clones hold roughly 1.5% of a sample with 140,000 to 150,000 clones, 80% to 90% of them seen once. The data were taken from a study of T cell responses to AZD1222 COVID-19 vaccine. The specimen comprised peripheral blood, sampled on day 0 of AZD1222 vaccination. The receptor's source is an adult in good health.

The chain's CDR3 is CASSTGTGVGEKLFF. CDR3 in DNA: TGTGCCAGCAGTACCGGGACAGGGGTTGGGGAAAAACTGTTTTTT. This chain connects TRBV6-5 to TRBJ1-4; 10 bases align to TRBD1. This CDR3 is 15 amino acids long. J was trimmed by 8 bases and V by 5 bases; bases with no gene match: 8. Germline V gene lookup returns CDR1 MNHEY and CDR2 SVGAGI.